Shown below are 13 T cell receptor beta chains from a single sample sequenced in a study of human T cells and chemical hapten exposure. Time point meaning: pre-sensitization, week 0. Specified treatment: therapeutic diphenylcyclopropenone sensitization with weekly scalp DPC. TCRdb reanalysed the RACE reads using MiXCR and keeps one entry per CDR3 protein. The sample holds 300,000 to 450,000 distinct CDR3 sequences, less than 6.5% seen once. Sequences were derived from whole blood, sampled in connection with sensitization to the hapten diphenylcyclopropenone (DPC). The receptors stem from a woman in her forties or fifties with alopecia areata. Some clones in this sample may be carry-over from other donors' samples.

This clonotype was found many times. The chain combines TRBV19 with TRBJ2-4; TRBD2 agrees at 8 bases. This CDR3 region has 18 residues. The junction had 15 bases not matched to a gene; V was cut back by 3 bases and J by 5 bases. Germline assignment: CDR1 LNHDA and CDR2 SQIVND (reference sequence). CDR3 sequence: CASSISEVVGGVQNIQYF. CDR3 in DNA: TGTGCCAGTAGTATCTCGGAGGTGGTCGGGGGGGTCCAAAACATTCAGTACTTC.

This clonotype was found many times. This chain connects TRBV10-2 to TRBJ2-6; no clear D gene. Germline CDR1 WSHSY, CDR2 SAAADI. CDR3 length equals 10 residues. Deletions cut 11 bases from V and 3 bases from J, with 2 bases between. The CDR3 reads CACGANVLTF. The CDR3 coding sequence is TGCGCCTGTGGGGCCAACGTCCTGACTTTC.

The sample holds a few counts of this clonotype. V is TRBV20-1 and J is TRBJ2-3, with 12 bases identical to TRBD2. The CDR3 covers 16 residues. Germline CDR1 DFQATT, CDR2 SNEGSKA (reference sequence). Germline trimming cut 5 bases from V and 3 bases from J; bases unmatched to any gene: 9. CDR3 amino acids: CSAPPGLAGTTDTQYF. CDR3 coding DNA: TGCAGTGCTCCTCCAGGACTAGCGGGAACTACAGATACGCAGTATTTT.

The V call is TRBV29-1, the J call TRBJ2-3; a possible D gene is TRBD2 (5 bases). This CDR3 is 14 amino acids long. In germline, CDR1 is SQVTM, CDR2 ANQGSEA. Deletions cut 5 bases from V and 2 bases from J, with 14 bases between. The CDR3 DNA is TGCAGCGTTCAGAAGCGGTTATACACAGATACGCAGTATTTT. This translates into CSVQKRLYTDTQYF.

This chain links TRBV12-5 with TRBJ2-1; D may be TRBD1 or TRBD2 (7 bases each). Germline V gene sequence: CDR1 LGHNT, CDR2 FRNRAP. This CDR3 has 14 residues. Trimming took off 7 bases at V and 6 bases at J, with 16 bases between the two ends. CDR3 region: CASAGRSGGNEQFF. In DNA form, the CDR3 reads TGTGCTAGTGCCGGGAGGTCAGGGGGCAATGAGCAGTTCTTC.

This clonotype was counted between two and nine times. V and J are TRBV12-3 or TRBV12-4 and TRBJ2-1; possible D gene TRBD2, 6 bases. Trimming took off 3 bases at V and 6 bases at J, with 12 bases between the two ends. The CDR3 runs to 14 residues. CDR3 sequence (DNA): TGTGCCAGCAGTTTTGGCGGGACTGTCAATGAGCAGTTCTTC. This sequence encodes CASSFGGTVNEQFF.

This clonotype was seen a few times. The chain recombines TRBV20-1 with TRBJ1-2, with D possibly TRBD1 on 5 matching bases. Per the germline V gene, CDR1 is DFQATT and CDR2 is SNEGSKA (reference sequence). V shed 5 bases and J shed 4 bases, with 20 bases lying between them. The CDR3 extends over 15 amino acids. This CDR3 reads CSAPPSLRAGYGYTF. CDR3 in DNA: TGCAGTGCTCCCCCATCGCTCAGGGCTGGCTATGGCTACACCTTC.

The sample holds a few counts of this clonotype. The chain uses TRBV2 and TRBJ1-4; TRBD1 might be the D (6 bases). From germline, CDR1 is SNHLY and CDR2 FYNNEI. V was clipped by 0 bases and J by 10 bases, with 18 bases between them. The CDR3 runs 16 residues. This CDR3 is CASSEAGPGGAGKLFF. As DNA, the CDR3 is TGTGCCAGCAGTGAAGCGGGCCCTGGGGGGGCAGGAAAACTGTTTTTT.

This chain connects TRBV6-2 or TRBV6-3 to TRBJ2-7; 9 bases are a match to TRBD2. The V gene end was trimmed by 5 bases and the J gene end by 2 bases; junction bases not matched to a gene: 4. The CDR3 runs to 14 residues. CDR1 is MNHEY and CDR2 is SVGEGT in the germline V gene. CDR3 amino acids: CASSLAGRTYEQYF. The CDR3 nucleotides read TGTGCCAGCAGTCTAGCGGGACGAACCTACGAGCAGTACTTC.

This clonotype occurred a few times. The genes are TRBV12-3 or TRBV12-4 and TRBJ2-3, with TRBD2 matching 9 bases. After removal of 5 bases from V and 1 base from J, the junction contained 4 bases not matched to a gene. This CDR3 is 15 amino acids long. CDR3 coding DNA: TGTGCCAGCAGTCCCGAGCGGGGGGGCACAGATACGCAGTATTTT. The encoded protein is CASSPERGGTDTQYF.

At least ten counts were recorded for this clonotype. V gene TRBV3-1 combines with J gene TRBJ2-7; D tentatively reads TRBD1 or TRBD2 (5 bases each). CDR3 length equals 11 residues. V was clipped by 7 bases and J by 7 bases, with 11 bases between them. In germline, CDR1 is LGHDT, CDR2 YNNKEL (reference sequence). The CDR3 sequence is CASTGAGEQYF. CDR3 nucleotides: TGTGCCAGCACCGGGGCCGGGGAGCAGTACTTC.

The chain combines TRBV28 with TRBJ2-7, with D possibly matching TRBD2 (5 bases). The CDR3 length is 13 residues. Trimming took off 7 bases at V and 5 bases at J, with 15 bases between the two ends. CDR1 and CDR2 from the germline V gene are MDHEN and SYDVKM. The CDR3 protein is CASIRRGTHEQYF. In nucleotides, the CDR3 is TGTGCCAGCATCAGACGGGGTACCCACGAGCAGTACTTC. The whole variable domain, remainder taken from reference TRBV28 and TRBJ2-7, is DVKVTQSSRYLVKRTGEKVFLECVQDMDHENMFWYRQDPGLGLRLIYFSYDVKMKEKGDIPEGYSVSREKKERFSLILESASTNQTSMYLCASIRRGTHEQYFGPGTRLTVT.

This clonotype was seen a few times. The genes are TRBV27 and TRBJ2-2; TRBD2 agrees at 7 bases. This CDR3 region has 14 residues. Looked up from germline, CDR1 is MNHEY and CDR2 is SMNVEV (reference sequence). The V and J ends lost 8 bases and 4 bases, in that order; junction bases with no gene match: 7. The CDR3 nucleotides read TGTGCCAGCTCCTGGGGAGGGTCCACCGGGGAGCTGTTTTTT. Protein sequence: CASSWGGSTGELFF.